The 21 T cell receptor beta chains given below trace back to one sample, sequenced in a study of identical twins. TCRdb reprocessed the 5' RACE reads with MiXCR, giving one entry per CDR3 protein. There are 1.5 million to 2 million distinct CDR3 sequences in the sample; 32% occur only once, and about 0.3% lies in the top ten. Sequencing was carried out using cord blood. These receptors all stem from a newborn girl in good health.

The chain has TRBV5-1 and TRBJ2-3, with TRBD2 matching 8 bases. Unmatched junction bases numbered 8, after V lost 4 bases and J lost 4 bases. This CDR3 comprises 15 residues. Germline CDR1 SGHRS, CDR2 YFSETQ. The CDR3 here is CASSPGGIYADTQYF. The CDR3, as DNA: TGCGCCAGCAGCCCGGGGGGGATCTACGCAGATACGCAGTATTTT.

Of note for this clonotype: The junction does not match germline at one end; this may be a read error. The V call is TRBV27, the J call TRBJ2-1; 7 positions agree with TRBD2. CDR1 and CDR2 from the germline V gene are MNHEY and SMNVEV (reference sequence). CDR3 length: 12 amino acids. The CDR3 nucleotides read TGTACCAGCAGCGGGAATTACAATGAGCAGTTCTTC. Translated, it gives CTSSGNYNEQFF.

The V call is TRBV5-1, the J call TRBJ2-1; 13 bases match TRBD2. The germline V gene has CDR1 SGHRS and CDR2 YFSETQ. Trimming at V came to 4 bases and at J to 8 bases, leaving 9 bases not matched to a gene. The CDR3 totals 16 residues. The CDR3 protein is CASSPRTSGSGDEQFF. CDR3 sequence (DNA): TGCGCCAGCAGCCCTAGGACTAGCGGGAGTGGCGATGAGCAGTTCTTC.

V and J are TRBV7-9 and TRBJ2-2; tentatively, D is TRBD2 (5 bases). Trimming removed 2 bases from V and 6 bases from J, with 19 bases in between. There are 17 residues in the CDR3. Germline V lookup: CDR1 SEHNR, CDR2 FQNEAQ (reference sequence). The CDR3 DNA is TGTGCCAGCAGCTTATCAGGAGGAGTGGGAAAGGCCGGGGAGCTGTTTTTT. Protein: CASSLSGGVGKAGELFF.

This clonotype has only a few counts. V gene TRBV2 combines with J gene TRBJ2-7; TRBD2 aligns across 10 bases. J lost 2 bases, V lost 11 bases, and 6 bases had no gene match. CDR3 length equals 13 residues. Looked up from germline, CDR1 is SNHLY and CDR2 is FYNNEI. The CDR3 loop reads CADSGTSAYEQYF. The CDR3, as DNA: TGTGCCGACTCCGGGACTAGCGCCTACGAGCAGTACTTC.

This clonotype was recorded many times. The chain combines TRBV9 with TRBJ2-7; D not certain. V gave up 7 bases and J gave up 2 bases, with 13 bases separating them. Germline CDR1 is SGDLS and CDR2 is YYNGEE. The CDR3 extends over 13 amino acids. The CDR3 DNA reads as TGTGCCAGCTCCTACGACCCAGCCTACGAGCAGTACTTC. It yields the protein CASSYDPAYEQYF.

Note on this clonotype: One base away lies a much larger clone, so this may be a sequencing read error. The rearrangement uses TRBV28 and TRBJ2-5; the D gene is possibly TRBD1 (6 bases). CDR3 length equals 15 residues. Germline CDR1 reads MDHEN; CDR2 reads SYDVKM. Trimming pared 4 bases from V and 1 base from J, leaving 13 bases between. CDR3 DNA: TGTGCCAGCAGTTCGTTCGGACAGTTCCAAGAGACCCAGTACTTC. Its translation: CASSSFGQFQETQYF.

This clonotype was found a few times. The J gene is TRBJ1-2, the V gene TRBV12-3 or TRBV12-4; weak D call: TRBD1 (5 bases). The V end lost 3 bases, the J end lost 4 bases, and 15 bases lay between the germline ends. The CDR3 totals 15 residues. Written as DNA, the CDR3 is TGTGCCAGCAGTTTTACGGGGGGGAATACCTATGGCTACACCTTC. Encoded protein: CASSFTGGNTYGYTF.

This chain uses TRBV4-2 with TRBJ2-1, with D unclear. The CDR3 runs 16 residues. V dropped 0 bases and J dropped 5 bases, with 14 bases sitting between them. Germline assignment: CDR1 LGHNA and CDR2 YNFKEQ. CDR3 nucleotides: TGTGCCAGCAGCCAAGAAGGCCTAGAGGTTAACAATGAGCAGTTCTTC. It yields the protein CASSQEGLEVNNEQFF.

This clonotype has more than one count but fewer than ten. The rearrangement joins TRBV4-1 to TRBJ2-1; 14 nucleotides line up with TRBD2. The J segment lost 1 base and the V segment lost 0 bases, leaving 5 bases of the junction unmatched. This CDR3 has 19 amino acids. From germline, CDR1 is MGHRA and CDR2 YSYEKL. Written as DNA, the CDR3 is TGCGCCAGCAGCCAAGACCGACTAGCGGGGGGGCCTTCCTACAATGAGCAGTTCTTC. Encoded protein: CASSQDRLAGGPSYNEQFF.

The chain has TRBV27 and TRBJ2-7, with TRBD2 matching 11 bases. The length of the CDR3 is 14 residues. Germline CDR1 is MNHEY and CDR2 is SMNVEV (reference sequence). J was trimmed by 7 bases and V by 8 bases; bases with no gene match: 10. CDR3 in DNA: TGTGCCAGCGCCGGGACTAGCGGATACAATGAGCAGTACTTC. Translation: CASAGTSGYNEQYF.

V is TRBV7-6 and J is TRBJ1-6; D is possibly TRBD1 (5 bases). CDR1 is SGHVS, CDR2 FNYEAQ, per germline. V shed 2 bases and J shed 7 bases, with 12 bases lying between them. This CDR3 is built from 15 residues. CDR3 sequence reads: CASSLRGVANSPLHF. CDR3 nucleotides: TGTGCCAGCAGCTTAAGAGGGGTTGCGAATTCACCCCTCCACTTT. Together with reference TRBV7-6 and TRBJ1-6, the CDR3 gives the full variable domain: GAGVSQSPRYKVTKRGQDVALRCDPISGHVSLYWYRQALGQGPEFLTYFNYEAQQDKSGLPNDRFSAERPEGSISTLTIQRTEQRDSAMYRCASSLRGVANSPLHFGNGTRLTVT.

This clonotype was seen a handful of times. The chain has TRBV2 and TRBJ1-5; tentatively, D is TRBD1 (5 bases). CDR3 size: 13 residues. Trimming took off 6 bases at V and 11 bases at J, with 17 bases between the two ends. CDR1 and CDR2 from the germline V gene are SNHLY and FYNNEI. CDR3 residues: CASRGTYPLAQHF. CDR3 nucleotides: TGTGCCAGCAGGGGGACTTACCCTCTAGCCCAGCATTTT.

This chain uses TRBV29-1 with TRBJ2-3; D is ambiguous. With 4 bases removed from V and 1 base from J, the gap between germline ends came to 15 bases. The V gene's germline CDR1 is SQVTM and CDR2 ANQGSEA. The CDR3 extends over 15 amino acids. The CDR3, as DNA: TGCAGCGTTGTGCCCCAGGATAAGGGCACAGATACGCAGTATTTT. Encoded protein: CSVVPQDKGTDTQYF.

The table lists this clonotype with a count of one. The J gene is TRBJ2-1, the V gene TRBV20-1; D is unresolved. The J call may be faulty, since TRBJ2-7 better matches the DNA end. The germline gives CDR1 DFQATT, CDR2 SNEGSKA (reference sequence). The CDR3 totals 11 residues. This chain's CDR3 is CSASNYNEQYF. In DNA form, the CDR3 reads TGCAGTGCTAGCAACTACAATGAGCAGTACTTC.

This clonotype appeared a few times. V gene TRBV5-1 combines with J gene TRBJ2-3; a possible D gene is TRBD2 (6 bases). This CDR3 has 13 residues. The V end lost 6 bases, the J end lost 3 bases, and 11 bases lay between the germline ends. From germline, CDR1 is SGHRS and CDR2 YFSETQ. DNA of the CDR3: TGCGCCAGCAAACTAGCCTTGACAGATACGCAGTATTTT. The encoded protein is CASKLALTDTQYF.

J is TRBJ1-5 and V is TRBV6-5; 7 bases match TRBD1. CDR1 and CDR2 (germline): MNHEY, SVGAGI. The CDR3 runs 14 residues. The V segment lost 6 bases and the J segment 4 bases; nucleotides outside the gene matches: 6. The CDR3 loop reads CASRKDRRNQPQHF. In DNA form, the CDR3 reads TGTGCCAGCAGGAAGGACAGGAGGAATCAGCCCCAGCATTTT.

This clonotype was seen a few times. The rearrangement uses TRBV20-1 and TRBJ2-2; 10 nucleotides align to TRBD1. Looked up from germline, CDR1 is DFQATT and CDR2 is SNEGSKA (reference sequence). V gave up 6 bases and J gave up 6 bases; unmatched junction bases: 4. The CDR3 spans 13 residues. The CDR3 sequence: CSAPGQGPGELFF. For the CDR3, the DNA is TGCAGTGCCCCGGGACAGGGGCCCGGGGAGCTGTTTTTT.

The V call is TRBV20-1, the J call TRBJ2-7; TRBD2 aligns across 9 bases. CDR3 length: 14 amino acids. V lost 5 bases to trimming and J lost 7 bases; unmatched junction nucleotides: 12. Germline CDR1 DFQATT, CDR2 SNEGSKA (reference sequence). The CDR3 DNA is TGCAGTGCTCCCGGACTAGCGCGCTACAATGAGCAGTACTTC. Amino acids: CSAPGLARYNEQYF.

This chain links TRBV14 with TRBJ2-1; TRBD2 matches at 8 bases. The CDR3 length is 15 residues. V trimming: 3 bases; J trimming: 13 bases; junction bases outside the gene matches: 14. CDR1 and CDR2 (germline): SGHDN, FVKESK. The CDR3 DNA reads TGTGCCAGCAGCCACCGACTAGCGCCCCAAGAGACCCAGTTCTTC. This gives the protein CASSHRLAPQETQFF.

The V and J genes are TRBV12-3 or TRBV12-4 and TRBJ1-1; D gene uncertain. This CDR3 has 16 residues. Trimming removed 1 base at V and 2 bases at J, with 14 bases between. The CDR3, as DNA: TGTGCCAGCAGTTTAGTTTGTAGTAGGTTAAACACTGAAGCTTTCTTT. This sequence encodes CASSLVCSRLNTEAFF.